This T cell receptor (beta chain) comes out of a study of OX40 agonist ivuxolimab in advanced cancers. The table came from immunoSEQ multiplex PCR; TCRdb's copy has only in-frame clones and leaves some out. The sample has about 62,000 clones; 84% are singletons. The V gene lost 3 bases and the J gene lost 10 bases, with 18 bases spanning the gap. CDR3 length: 14 residues. In germline, CDR1 is MDHEN, CDR2 SYDVKM. The chain is built from TRBV28 and TRBJ1-2; D gene unclear. This specimen consisted of CD4+ or CD8+ T cells sorted from blood, obtained in a trial of the OX40 agonist ivuxolimab. The TCR originated in an adult with an advanced solid tumor such as melanoma, head and neck, liver or kidney cancer. The DNA for the CDR3 is TGTGCCAGCAGTTTCCCACTACTTCACACAAACTACACCTTC. Its translation: CASSFPLLHTNYTF.